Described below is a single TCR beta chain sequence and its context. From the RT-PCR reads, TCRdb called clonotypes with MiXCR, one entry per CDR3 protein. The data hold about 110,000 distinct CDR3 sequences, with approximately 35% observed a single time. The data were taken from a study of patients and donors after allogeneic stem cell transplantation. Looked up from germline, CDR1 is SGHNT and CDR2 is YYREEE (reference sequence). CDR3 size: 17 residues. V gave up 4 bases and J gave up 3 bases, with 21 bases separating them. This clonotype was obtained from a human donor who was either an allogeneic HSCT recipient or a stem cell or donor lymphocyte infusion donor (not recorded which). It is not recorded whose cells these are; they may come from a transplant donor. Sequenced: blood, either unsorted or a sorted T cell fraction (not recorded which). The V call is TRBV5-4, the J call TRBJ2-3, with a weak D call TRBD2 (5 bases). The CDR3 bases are TGTGCCAGCAGCCGAGGTGGTGAGCGGAAATTAACAGATACGCAGTATTTT. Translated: CASSRGGERKLTDTQYF.